This passage covers 27 T cell receptor beta chains from one sample sequenced in a study of radiation and T cells in renal cell carcinoma (dated by TCRdb to about 2020). Library generation was performed with the immunoSEQ multiplex PCR assay. TCRdb took over this immuneACCESS table, retaining in-frame rearrangements with V and J assigned. Such tables are incomplete; in checked studies, under half of the missing clones stem from an unresolved V gene, and the remainder is unexplained. For this sample there are some 150,000 clones; 70% to 90% appear just once. Of the sample, about 11% falls within the top ten clones. Interpreted using the paper, the time point label stands for: baseline pretreatment blood. In light of the paper, this sample's treatment or condition label describes: 15 Gy SBRT to primary tumor, nephrectomy 4 weeks later. Sequenced material: blood, taken from a patient whose treatment included radiotherapy and nephrectomy. Receptors originate from a woman in her forties or fifties with renal cell carcinoma.

This sequence joins TRBV29-1 and TRBJ2-1, with TRBD2 identical over 13 bases. CDR1 and CDR2 (germline): SQVTM, ANQGSEA. With 7 bases clipped from V and 4 bases from J, the junction kept 4 bases outside the gene matches. This CDR3 has 14 amino acids. The CDR3 DNA sequence: TGCAGCGCCAGACTAGCGGGGGGTTACAATGAGCAGTTCTTC. Translating it yields CSARLAGGYNEQFF.

V and J are TRBV10-3 and TRBJ2-5, with a possible D match to TRBD1 (6 bases). This CDR3 comprises 14 residues. Trimming removed 4 bases from V and 2 bases from J, with 11 bases in between. In germline, CDR1 is ENHRY, CDR2 SYGVKD. CDR3 coding DNA: TGTGCCATCAGTGCGGGGACAAGACAAGAGACCCAGTACTTC. It yields the protein CAISAGTRQETQYF.

The chain links TRBV28 to TRBJ1-2; D not certain. Trimming left V 6 bases short and J 4 bases short, with 12 bases between. This CDR3 spans 13 amino acids. Looked up from germline, CDR1 is MDHEN and CDR2 is SYDVKM. The CDR3 coding sequence is TGTGCCAGCAGCCCATTTGGGGTCTATGGCTACACCTTC. This sequence encodes CASSPFGVYGYTF.

The gene calls are TRBV7-2 and TRBJ1-2, with D tentatively TRBD1 (6 bases). CDR3 length: 14 residues. The V and J ends lost 2 bases and 4 bases respectively, with 11 bases between them. Per the germline V gene, CDR1 is SGHTA and CDR2 is FQGNSA. The CDR3 nucleotides are TGTGCCAGCAGCTTAATGCAGGGGAGCTATGGCTACACCTTC. Translated, it gives CASSLMQGSYGYTF.

The chain links TRBV9 to TRBJ1-3, with D uncertain. The CDR3 has 15 amino acids. V lost 4 bases, J lost 4 bases, and 15 bases lay in between. Germline-derived CDR1 and CDR2 are SGDLS and YYNGEE. The CDR3 DNA is TGTGCCAGCAGCCCACGTGGCGGGAGGGGAAACACCATATATTTT. Translated: CASSPRGGRGNTIYF.

This chain connects TRBV19 to TRBJ2-2; D is perhaps TRBD1 (5 bases). CDR1 is LNHDA, CDR2 SQIVND, per germline (reference sequence). This CDR3 spans 14 amino acids. Trimming stripped 4 bases from V and 6 bases from J, with 12 bases between. Here the CDR3 reads CASSTGYLSGELFF. CDR3 bases: TGTGCCAGTAGTACAGGGTACTTGTCCGGGGAGCTGTTTTTT.

The V and J genes are TRBV2 and TRBJ2-3, with D possibly being TRBD1 (6 bases). V was trimmed by 6 bases and J by 6 bases, leaving 13 bases between them. CDR3 length equals 13 residues. The V gene's germline CDR1 is SNHLY and CDR2 FYNNEI. In DNA, the CDR3 is TGTGCCAGCAGGGCAGGGGTCGCGGATACGCAGTATTTT. This sequence encodes CASRAGVADTQYF.

The rearrangement joins TRBV7-9 to TRBJ1-2, with 8 bases aligning to TRBD1. J lost 2 bases, V lost 0 bases, and 8 bases had no gene match. The CDR3 contains 17 residues. Germline V gene sequence: CDR1 SEHNR, CDR2 FQNEAQ (reference sequence). CDR3 region: CASSLAIGQGRNYGYTF. The CDR3 DNA is TGTGCCAGCAGCTTAGCTATCGGACAGGGAAGAAACTATGGCTACACCTTC.

This chain uses TRBV7-2 with TRBJ2-2; D is ambiguous. Germline values: CDR1 SGHTA, CDR2 FQGNSA. CDR3 length: 13 amino acids. V dropped 5 bases and J dropped 4 bases, with 8 bases sitting between them. The CDR3 DNA reads TGTGCCAGCAGCCTCCCCAGCACCGGGGAGCTGTTTTTT. Translation gives CASSLPSTGELFF.

The V gene is TRBV10-3, the J gene TRBJ1-5; possible D gene TRBD1, 5 bases. CDR1 ENHRY and CDR2 SYGVKD come from the germline V gene. The CDR3 is made up of 14 amino acids. Deletions cut 0 bases from V and 6 bases from J, with 9 bases between. CDR3: CAISESPTVQPQHF. The CDR3 nucleotides read TGTGCCATCAGTGAGTCTCCGACAGTTCAGCCCCAGCATTTT.

The V gene is TRBV7-2, the J gene TRBJ1-6; no clear D. Germline assignment: CDR1 SGHTA and CDR2 FQGNSA. Trimming took 2 bases from V and 9 from J, leaving 11 bases between them. The CDR3 runs to 14 residues. In DNA form, the CDR3 reads TGTGCCAGCAGCTTATCAGGTGGAGGTTCACCCCTCCACTTT. This sequence encodes CASSLSGGGSPLHF.

The V call is TRBV5-8, the J call TRBJ2-2, with 9 bases aligning to TRBD1. Germline trimming cut 5 bases from V and 1 base from J; bases unmatched to any gene: 3. This CDR3 is 15 amino acids long. Germline V gene sequence: CDR1 SGHTS, CDR2 YDEGEE. The CDR3 reads CASRRTGVNTGELFF. The CDR3, as DNA: TGTGCCAGCAGGAGGACAGGGGTGAACACCGGGGAGCTGTTTTTT.

The chain is built from TRBV12-5 and TRBJ2-7, with TRBD1 as a possible D gene (6 bases). This CDR3 contains 14 residues. Trimming stripped 5 bases from V and 2 bases from J, with 13 bases between. CDR1 is LGHNT and CDR2 is FRNRAP in the germline V gene. CDR3 nucleotide sequence: TGTGCTAGTGGTATATGGACAGTTCCCTACGAGCAGTACTTC. This translates into CASGIWTVPYEQYF. Full variable domain (missing parts from reference TRBV12-5 and TRBJ2-7): DARVTQTPRHKVTEMGQEVTMRCQPILGHNTVFWYRQTMMQGLELLAYFRNRAPLDDSGMPKDRFSAEMPDATLATLKIQPSEPRDSAVYFCASGIWTVPYEQYFGPGTRLTVT.

The chain couples TRBV6-1 to TRBJ1-5; D unresolved. Per germline, CDR1 MNHNS and CDR2 SASEGT. This CDR3 has 13 residues. Trimming shortened V by 6 bases and J by 5 bases, and 11 bases separated the two germline ends. CDR3 sequence (DNA): TGTGCCAGCAGCCGGGGTAAGGATCAGCCCCAGCATTTT. It encodes CASSRGKDQPQHF.

The chain joins TRBV6-1 to TRBJ1-1, with no clear D. The CDR3 sequence is 13 residues long. The germline gives CDR1 MNHNS, CDR2 SASEGT. V shed 3 bases and J shed 7 bases, with 12 bases lying between them. The CDR3 here is CASSDMGLGEAFF. As DNA, the CDR3 is TGTGCCAGCAGTGACATGGGTCTAGGTGAAGCTTTCTTT.

The genes are TRBV7-2 and TRBJ2-6; no firm D call. Germline V gene data show CDR1 as SGHTA and CDR2 as FQGNSA. Trimming shortened V by 1 base and J by 0 bases, and 13 bases separated the two germline ends. The CDR3 is 18 residues long. The chain's CDR3 is CASSLGPGISSGANVLTF. CDR3 DNA sequence: TGTGCCAGCAGCTTAGGCCCAGGAATCAGCTCTGGGGCCAACGTCCTGACTTTC.

The count of this clone is one. The chain is built from TRBV4-3 and TRBJ1-4; D gene ambiguous. The CDR3 loop spans 15 amino acids. Germline V gene data show CDR1 as LGHNA and CDR2 as YSLEER. The germline V and J ends were trimmed by 4 bases and 3 bases, with 12 bases remaining between them. The CDR3 spells CASSLMRNPNEKLFF. The CDR3, as DNA: TGCGCCAGCAGCCTTATGCGGAATCCTAATGAAAAACTGTTTTTT.

This sequence joins TRBV28 and TRBJ1-1; D is ambiguous. Germline loops: CDR1 MDHEN, CDR2 SYDVKM. V gave up 3 bases and J gave up 11 bases, with 10 bases separating them. This CDR3 contains 11 residues. The CDR3 region is CASSLAVEAFF. The CDR3 DNA follows: TGTGCCAGCAGTTTGGCCGTGGAGGCTTTCTTT.

The V gene is TRBV5-4, the J gene TRBJ1-3; D remains unclear. The CDR3 loop spans 14 amino acids. Trimming pared 4 bases from V and 0 bases from J, leaving 8 bases between. Per the germline V gene, CDR1 is SGHNT and CDR2 is YYREEE (reference sequence). The CDR3 DNA sequence: TGTGCCAGCAGCCCTGAAATCTCTGGAAACACCATATATTTT. Amino acid sequence: CASSPEISGNTIYF.

The V gene is TRBV19, the J gene TRBJ2-1; TRBD2 agrees at 11 bases. Germline V gene lookup returns CDR1 LNHDA and CDR2 SQIVND (reference sequence). This CDR3 has 15 residues. V lost 3 bases to trimming and J lost 4 bases; unmatched junction nucleotides: 2. CDR3 amino acids: CASSISGGDYNEQFF. The DNA for the CDR3 is TGTGCCAGTAGTATTAGCGGGGGGGATTACAATGAGCAGTTCTTC.

Written as DNA, the CDR3 is TGTGCCAGCAGCTTTGGAGGGGCCTCCTACGAGCAGTACTTC. It is translated as CASSFGGASYEQYF. The chain recombines TRBV7-2 with TRBJ2-7; D is perhaps TRBD2 (6 bases). The CDR3 has 14 residues. V lost 3 bases and J lost 0, with 9 bases in between. Germline V CDR1 and CDR2: SGHTA, FQGNSA.

V usage is TRBV5-5 and J usage is TRBJ1-1; D is uncertain. The CDR3 extends over 14 amino acids. Germline-derived CDR1 and CDR2 are SGHKS and YYEKEE (reference sequence). Trimming removed 4 bases at V and 0 bases at J, with 10 bases between. CDR3 region: CASSALTLNTEAFF. The CDR3 DNA reads TGTGCCAGCAGCGCGCTGACTCTGAACACTGAAGCTTTCTTT.

The rearrangement joins TRBV14 to TRBJ2-3; no firm D call. The CDR3 is made up of 12 amino acids. Trimming removed 1 base from V and 8 bases from J, with 7 bases in between. Germline V gene data show CDR1 as SGHDN and CDR2 as FVKESK. The CDR3 DNA reads TGTGCCAGCAGCCAAGGCACGAGTACGCAGTATTTT. It specifies CASSQGTSTQYF.

This sequence joins TRBV7-9 and TRBJ2-1, with D perhaps TRBD2 (6 bases). Germline-derived CDR1 and CDR2 are SEHNR and FQNEAQ (reference sequence). The CDR3 covers 16 residues. V was shortened by 5 bases and J by 6 bases, with 20 bases between the two germline ends. The CDR3 is CASSPGVRVLGNEQFF. CDR3 coding DNA: TGTGCCAGCAGCCCGGGGGTGCGGGTACTTGGCAATGAGCAGTTCTTC.

On this clone: In this CDR3 the conserved last residue, phenylalanine or tryptophan, is missing, so a read error is likely. The limits of the CDR3 on the DNA are not certain, so only TCRdb's listed CDR3 is given. The V and J genes are TRBV4-1 and TRBJ1-5; the table calls TRBD1, which could not be checked here. The CDR3 is 14 amino acids in total, end residues counted. Germline values: CDR1 MGHRA, CDR2 YSYEKL. This CDR3 is CASSQEGEGPGGRL.

This clone was observed once. This chain uses TRBV19 with TRBJ1-4; perhaps TRBD1 as D (6 bases). The CDR3 spans 13 residues. V was cut by 6 bases and J by 6 bases, with 11 bases left in between. Looked up from germline, CDR1 is LNHDA and CDR2 is SQIVND (reference sequence). In nucleotides, the CDR3 is TGTGCCAGTAGGAAGGGGGGCGATGAAAAACTGTTTTTT. It encodes CASRKGGDEKLFF.

The chain is built from TRBV30 and TRBJ1-1; no definite D call. Trimming stripped 8 bases from V and 6 bases from J, with 16 bases between. The CDR3 contains 12 residues. Germline V gives CDR1 GTSNPN, CDR2 SVGIG (reference sequence). The CDR3 region is CALIKDIPEAFF. Written as DNA, the CDR3 is TGTGCCCTGATCAAAGATATACCTGAAGCTTTCTTT.